Reported below is one TCR beta chain. Data came from immunoSEQ multiplex PCR; TCRdb stores just in-frame clones and leaves some out. In the table there are around 310,000 clones, around 90% of which are singletons. These data belong to a study of blood T cell repertoires in COVID-19. Germline values: CDR1 SGHDT, CDR2 YYEEEE. The CDR3 sequence is 16 residues long. Trimming at V came to 1 base and at J to 0 bases, leaving 6 bases not matched to a gene. V is TRBV5-6 and J is TRBJ1-1; 7 nucleotides match TRBD1. This receptor was obtained from a woman aged 35 to 49 with COVID-19, enrolled during active disease. The source material was peripheral blood. The CDR3 loop reads CASSLNRGIMNTEAFF. In DNA form, the CDR3 reads TGTGCCAGCAGCTTGAACAGGGGAATTATGAACACTGAAGCTTTCTTT.